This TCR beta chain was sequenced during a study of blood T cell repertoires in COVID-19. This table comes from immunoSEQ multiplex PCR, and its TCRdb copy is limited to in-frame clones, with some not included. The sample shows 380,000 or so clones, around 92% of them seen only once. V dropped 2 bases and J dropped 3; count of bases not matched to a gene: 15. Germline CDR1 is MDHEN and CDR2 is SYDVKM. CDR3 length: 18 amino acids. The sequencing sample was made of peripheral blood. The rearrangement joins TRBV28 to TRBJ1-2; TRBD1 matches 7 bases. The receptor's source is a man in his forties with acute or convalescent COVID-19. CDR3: CASSLGQVPDGPHYGYTF. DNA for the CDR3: TGTGCCAGCAGTTTAGGACAGGTTCCCGACGGTCCCCACTATGGCTACACCTTC.